This T cell receptor beta chain was sequenced for a study of Graves' ophthalmopathy and Graves' hyperthyroidism. Study observations and caveats: Among expanded thyroid clonotypes above 0.001 frequency, most also occurred in blood.

The study enrolled ophthalmopathy donors with moderate-to-severe activity, CAS ≥3, NOSPECS ≥4 and duration under 3 months. Beta-chain TCR CDR3 regions were amplified from RNA transcripts. RT-PCR was first run with HTBI primers, then multiplex PCR in a second round. A single record per CDR3 protein comes from TCRdb applying MiXCR to the multiplex PCR reads. The sample lists 150,000 to 200,000 distinct CDR3 sequences, roughly two fifths occurring once. This clonotype has a handful of counts. Its antigen is as yet unknown. Germline V gives CDR1 KGHSH, CDR2 LQKENI. CDR3 length: 15 residues. Losses at the gene ends were 4 bases for V and 4 bases for J; bases not matched to a gene: 7.

Sample: peripheral blood. This receptor was taken from a woman aged 40 to 55 with Graves' ophthalmopathy. V gene TRBV18 combines with J gene TRBJ1-2; TRBD1 matches 9 bases. The CDR3, as DNA: TGTGCCAGCTCACGATACAGGGGGCCCGCCTATGGCTACACCTTC. It translates to CASSRYRGPAYGYTF.